These 14 T cell receptor beta chains share one sample of origin, sequenced in a study of blood T cell repertoires in COVID-19. The repertoire was sequenced with immunoSEQ multiplex PCR; TCRdb's copy has only in-frame clones and lacks some. The table includes around 180,000 clones, around 77% detected once. The sample consisted of peripheral blood. These receptors originate from a man aged 55 to 70 with active or convalescent COVID-19.

This clone was seen only a few times. This rearrangement joins TRBV24-1 to TRBJ1-1, with D maybe TRBD1 (5 bases). Germline V gene lookup returns CDR1 KGHDR and CDR2 SFDVKD. This CDR3 contains 12 residues. The ends were cut back, 2 bases at V and 6 bases at J, with 6 bases in the middle. The CDR3: CATSDWGAEAFF. Here the CDR3 DNA reads TGTGCCACCAGTGATTGGGGCGCTGAAGCTTTCTTT.

The V and J genes are TRBV28 and TRBJ1-1; D uncertain. V lost 9 bases to trimming and J lost 0 bases, with 11 bases between them. The CDR3 runs to 13 residues. In germline, CDR1 is MDHEN, CDR2 SYDVKM. The CDR3 bases are TGTGCCAGTTTACGGAGGATGAACACTGAAGCTTTCTTT. Translated: CASLRRMNTEAFF.

The V call is TRBV28, the J call TRBJ1-1, with 7 positions matching TRBD1. This CDR3 is built from 14 residues. Trimming took 5 bases from V and 3 from J; bases not matched to a gene: 6. The V gene's germline CDR1 is MDHEN and CDR2 SYDVKM. The CDR3 region is CASSPLGQYTEAFF. The DNA of the CDR3 is TGTGCCAGCAGTCCCCTGGGACAGTACACTGAAGCTTTCTTT.

The chain recombines TRBV4-1 with TRBJ2-7; D possibly corresponds to TRBD2 (6 bases). The CDR3 runs to 14 residues. Germline V gene data show CDR1 as MGHRA and CDR2 as YSYEKL. With 3 bases removed from V and 5 bases from J, the gap between germline ends came to 14 bases. CDR3 amino acids: CASSQFLARHEQYF. CDR3 bases: TGCGCCAGCAGCCAGTTTCTAGCGAGACACGAGCAGTACTTC.

This chain connects TRBV6-5 to TRBJ2-7; D is possibly TRBD2 (5 bases). In germline, CDR1 is MNHEY, CDR2 SVGAGI. CDR3 length: 15 amino acids. V lost 0 bases and J lost 0, with 9 bases in between. CDR3 in DNA: TGTGCCAGCAGTTACTCGAGGGATCCCTCCTACGAGCAGTACTTC. Its translation is CASSYSRDPSYEQYF.

The chain has TRBV24-1 and TRBJ2-3; D perhaps matches TRBD1 (8 bases). The V end was cut by 4 bases, the J end by 1 base, with 14 bases between. CDR3 length: 16 residues. The germline gives CDR1 KGHDR, CDR2 SFDVKD. CDR3 DNA sequence: TGTGCCACCAGTGACCGGACAGGGAGGGGCACAGATACGCAGTATTTT. The encoded protein is CATSDRTGRGTDTQYF.

Points on this clone: The same CDR3 arises from other DNA sequences in this sample as well. V and J are TRBV24-1 and TRBJ2-5; 8 bases agree with TRBD1. The CDR3 runs 15 residues. The germline V gene has CDR1 KGHDR and CDR2 SFDVKD. The junction had 0 bases not matched to a gene; V was cut back by 0 bases and J by 1 base. CDR3 DNA: TGTGCCACCAGTGATTTGGGGACAGGCCAAGAGACCCAGTACTTC. It specifies CATSDLGTGQETQYF.

This sequence joins TRBV28 and TRBJ2-3, with D possibly being TRBD1 (6 bases). The CDR3 is 14 residues long. CDR1 and CDR2 from the germline V gene are MDHEN and SYDVKM. The germline V and J ends were trimmed by 6 bases and 1 base, with 11 bases remaining between them. The chain's CDR3 is CASRTDRRTDTQYF. The CDR3, as DNA: TGTGCCAGCAGAACCGACAGGCGCACAGATACGCAGTATTTT.

The chain carries TRBV11-2 and TRBJ2-5, with TRBD2 identical over 7 bases. The CDR3 length is 15 residues. Germline values: CDR1 SGHAT, CDR2 FQNNGV. The V and J ends lost 3 bases and 3 bases, in that order; junction bases with no gene match: 7. CDR3 bases: TGTGCCAGCAGCTTGGTCGGGAGGTCTGAAGAGACCCAGTACTTC. Translation gives CASSLVGRSEETQYF.

V usage is TRBV5-4 and J usage is TRBJ2-3; a possible D gene is TRBD1 (6 bases). The germline CDR1 and CDR2 sequences are SGHNT and YYREEE (reference sequence). This CDR3 region has 15 residues. Deletions cut 4 bases from V and 1 base from J, with 13 bases between. The CDR3 reads CASSLQGTGTDTQYF. As DNA, the CDR3 is TGTGCCAGCAGCCTACAGGGAACGGGCACAGATACGCAGTATTTT.

CDR3 loop: CASSLDRSGRAHEQYF. The CDR3 DNA reads as TGTGCCAGCAGCTTAGATCGAAGCGGGAGGGCCCACGAGCAGTACTTC. V usage is TRBV11-2 and J usage is TRBJ2-7; TRBD2 matches at 10 bases. Germline CDR1 reads SGHAT; CDR2 reads FQNNGV. This CDR3 comprises 16 residues. J lost 5 bases, V lost 0 bases, and 7 bases had no gene match.

This chain links TRBV7-8 with TRBJ2-1, with 12 bases that match TRBD2. Germline V gene data show CDR1 as SGHVS and CDR2 as FQNEAQ. This CDR3 region has 15 residues. V gave up 5 bases and J gave up 8 bases; unmatched junction bases: 7. DNA for the CDR3: TGTGCCAGCAGCCTACTAGCGGGAGGAGGAGATGAGCAGTTCTTC. As protein: CASSLLAGGGDEQFF. The full variable domain, rest sourced from reference TRBV7-8 and TRBJ2-1, is GAGVSQSPRYKVAKRGQDVALRCDPISGHVSLFWYQQALGQGPEFLTYFQNEAQLDKSGLPSDRFFAERPEGSVSTLKIQRTQQEDSAVYLCASSLLAGGGDEQFFGPGTRLTVL.

The sample holds a few counts of this clone. This chain uses TRBV27 with TRBJ1-6; D remains ambiguous. Germline CDR1 and CDR2: MNHEY and SMNVEV (reference sequence). The CDR3 runs to 15 residues. The ends were cut back, 3 bases at V and 6 bases at J, with 12 bases in the middle. The CDR3 region is CASSFDLNGNSPLHF. CDR3 coding DNA: TGTGCCAGCAGTTTCGACTTGAACGGTAATTCACCCCTCCACTTT.

A single count supports this clone. The CDR3 DNA reads as TGTGCCAGCAGTTTAGGTAGGCGGGCTGAAGCTTTCTTT. It codes for CASSLGRRAEAFF. The V gene is TRBV27, the J gene TRBJ1-1, with no clear D. The CDR3 contains 13 residues. Per the germline V gene, CDR1 is MNHEY and CDR2 is SMNVEV (reference sequence). Trimming shortened V by 2 bases and J by 6 bases, and 10 bases separated the two germline ends.